This T cell receptor beta chain is drawn from a study of shared clonotypes between healthy human individuals (dated by TCRdb to about 2020). Regarding the research as a whole: The cohort included a few men and a couple of women between 18 and 49 years of age. Different laboratories and diverse techniques were used to prepare libraries and sequence TCR repertoires, to increase sequencing depth and limit assay-specific biases. To estimate repertoire size and how much clonotype sharing occurs between individuals, the study deeply sequenced the blood TCR repertoires of five or six healthy adults. For each donor, CD4 naive and CD4 memory were each given three plates, CD8 naive was given two plates, and CD8 memory was given one plate. Each donor's leukapheresis produced roughly between roughly 0.85 and 9.5 billion PBMCs.

The donors were healthy, HIV-negative adults with no recently reported acute infections or vaccinations. All donors were Caucasian adults living in Nashville, Tennessee, USA. CD4+ T cells were enriched through magnetic negative selection, after which naive cells were positively selected on CD45RA and the remaining negative fraction served as the memory subset. Blood was collected by leukapheresis, and PBMCs were isolated by Ficoll-Histopaque density gradient centrifugation and then cryopreserved in liquid nitrogen vapor phase. Purity and quantity of every magnetically sorted T cell population were checked by analytical flow cytometry. Genomic DNA was isolated from every sorted fraction and measured by UV absorbance on a Nanodrop 2000c. Beyond this particular receptor, the publication reports: Because the study included only a small number of donors, the genetic and exposure-history diversity represented was limited. Sharing across four donors was observed for about 5% of naive CD4, 3% to 3.5% of naive CD8, around 2.5% of memory CD4, and about 0.39% of memory CD8 clonotypes. Larger estimated clonotype richness was generally found for naive subsets than for memory subsets. Based on pairwise subsampling, the degree of clonotype sharing among donors was expected to be affected by sequencing depth. Sampling was restricted to blood, and TCR repertoires in tissues likely differ from the TCR repertoires found in blood. Compared with non-shared clonotypes, the clonotypes found in all four sorted-subset donors had higher generation probabilities. Even with the large sequencing depth, rarefaction of the sorted-subset datasets indicated that sequencing was incomplete.

CDR1 and CDR2 were assigned from the germline V gene as SGHRS and YFSETQ. The CDR3 contains 17 residues, cysteine and phenylalanine counted. Kept here is only the CDR3 DNA, which spans 51 bases and is read in frame from base 1. V loses 1 base at its end and J loses 6 bases; junction bases beyond the gene matches: 10. About this clone: Its antigen target is currently unknown. Per-base qualities were not stored, and no clone one base away is much larger.

TCR CDR3 regions were amplified from genomic DNA by multiplex PCR using the deep immunoSEQ assay. Extracted genomic DNA from each cell subset was spread evenly across all wells of several immunoSEQ 96-well plates, with each plate serving as a replicate. For sorted subsets, about 0.2 ug genomic DNA, equal to 30,000 or so T cell genomes, was loaded into each replicate PCR. Purified libraries were quantified with a Qubit 3.0 fluorometer, sized on a Bioanalyzer 2100, and re-quantified with the KAPA Library Quantification kit. Every immunoSEQ 96-well plate was sequenced on a dedicated single-read 150-cycle Illumina NextSeq 550 flow cell. The paper's data handling went like this. The immunoSEQ output contained only junctional sequences without quality scores, so filtering could not match that applied to full-length reads. To assign V/J genes and CDR3, sequences were annotated using PyIR, a Python wrapper for IgBLAST v1.9, with IMGT germline references. Reads were removed for weak V/J assignments (E-value above 1e-6), missing CDR3, stop codons, out-of-frame junctions, or ambiguous translated residues. A V3J clonotype was defined by an identical inferred V gene, J gene, and CDR3 amino acid sequence. The percentage overlap between two repertoires was calculated by dividing the number of shared unique clonotypes by the size of the smaller repertoire. Three approaches were used to assess repertoire richness: RTK rarefaction, the Chao1 estimator, and Recon v2.1 estimates of unobserved clonotypes. OLGA was used to compute generation probabilities for all TCRbeta clonotypes that the gDNA method yielded from a few donors. TCRdb mirrors the immuneACCESS table, restricted to in-frame sequences. Some clones are absent from its copies; in checked studies, under half trace to an unresolved V gene, and the reason for the others is unknown. Clone size and the V and J calls come from that table; the DNA yielded D and trimming. The sample table records millions of clones; approximately 95% of these occur just once. The biggest ten clones account for 0.35% to 0.5% of the sample.

This TCR was recovered from a man between 18 and 29 years old in good health. Some clones in this sample may be carry-over from other donors' samples. The chain couples TRBV5-1 to TRBJ2-3; 11 of the junction bases match TRBD2. What was sequenced was naive CD4+ T cells from PBMCs. Reading the label with the study, this specimen's cell subset or site is: CD45RA+ positively selected. The CDR3 has the sequence CASSLTLLAGGKDTQYF. The nucleotide sequence is TGCGCCAGCAGCTTGACCCTTCTAGCGGGAGGAAAGGATACGCAGTATTTT.